This T cell receptor (beta chain) was sequenced for a study of chemoradiotherapy in HPV16-positive cancers. Turning to the study itself: Functional T-cell assays on two HPV16-positive patients' cells defined candidate HPV-specific clones and common TCR motifs. Overall study results and limits: Non-HPV-specific T cells did not expand in tumors during treatment, whereas candidate HPV-specific clones and E7-related motifs did. Only a couple of HPV16-positive patients supplied the functional HPV-specificity definition.

The data were produced by immunoSEQ multiplex PCR, yet TCRdb's version contains in-frame clones alone and is incomplete. The table shows approximately 11,000 clones, with under 80% occurring only once. Samples were taken several times over chemoradiotherapy. Points on this clone: Its target is unknown.

Germline V CDR1 and CDR2: SGHTA, FQGNSA. The CDR3 has 16 amino acids. Trimming removed 1 base from V and 5 bases from J, with 17 bases in between. The biological material was taken from a patient who underwent chemoradiotherapy. The clonotype originates from a human donor with HPV-associated anogenital cancer. The chain uses TRBV7-2 and TRBJ2-5; possible D gene TRBD1, 6 bases. This CDR3 is CASSLVARGARETQYF. In DNA form, the CDR3 reads TGTGCCAGCAGCTTAGTGGCCAGGGGAGCGCGGGAGACCCAGTACTTC.